One and the same sample provided the 18 T cell receptor beta chains below, sequenced in a study of blood T cell repertoires in COVID-19. Produced via immunoSEQ multiplex PCR; TCRdb's table is partial and in-frame only. This table holds about 59,000 clones, about 90% found once. The sample was peripheral blood. The receptors were gathered from a man aged 80 or over in a cohort sampled during active COVID-19.

This clone has only a few counts. The V call is TRBV14, the J call TRBJ2-1; 11 nucleotides match TRBD2. With V trimmed by 4 bases and J by 10 bases, 15 bases remained unmatched. This CDR3 has 17 residues. Germline V lookup: CDR1 SGHDN, CDR2 FVKESK. CDR3 amino acids: CASSRGLMTSGTPEQFF. CDR3 in DNA: TGTGCCAGCAGCCGGGGGTTGATGACTAGCGGGACCCCGGAGCAGTTCTTC.

The CDR3 sequence is CASSRGEGTSGYEQYF. CDR3 DNA: TGCGCCAGCAGCCGGGGAGAAGGGACTAGCGGCTACGAGCAGTACTTC. J is TRBJ2-7 and V is TRBV4-3, with 11 bases identical to TRBD2. The CDR3 covers 16 residues. Germline values: CDR1 LGHNA, CDR2 YSLEER. Trimming removed 4 bases from V and 3 bases from J; junction bases left unmatched: 8.

V and J are TRBV5-6 and TRBJ1-1; TRBD1 agrees at 9 bases. Trimming at V came to 4 bases and at J to 11 bases, leaving 12 bases not matched to a gene. Germline-derived CDR1 and CDR2 are SGHDT and YYEEEE. The CDR3 is 14 residues long. CDR3 in amino acids: CASSIPGQGTEAFF. In nucleotides, the CDR3 is TGTGCCAGCAGCATACCGGGACAGGGTACAGAGGCTTTCTTT.

The chain is built from TRBV5-1 and TRBJ1-5, with TRBD1 identical over 9 bases. The germline V gene encodes CDR1 SGHRS and CDR2 YFSETQ. Trimming took 2 bases from V and 5 from J; bases not matched to a gene: 5. The length of the CDR3 is 15 residues. The DNA of the CDR3 is TGCGCCAGCAGCTTAGGGGGACAGGGCCATCAGCCCCAGCATTTT. Its protein product is CASSLGGQGHQPQHF.

The chain links TRBV11-2 to TRBJ2-7; 9 bases agree with TRBD2. V was pared by 2 bases and J by 3 bases, with 5 bases of the junction left unmatched. Germline V lookup: CDR1 SGHAT, CDR2 FQNNGV. The CDR3 is 15 residues long. The CDR3: CASSLMTSGRYEQYF. As DNA, the CDR3 is TGTGCCAGCAGCTTAATGACTAGCGGACGCTACGAGCAGTACTTC.

In this sample, this clone turned up once. The chain employs TRBV18 and TRBJ1-1; perhaps TRBD1 as D (5 bases). The germline V and J ends were trimmed by 2 bases and 1 base, with 11 bases remaining between them. Germline CDR1 and CDR2: KGHSH and LQKENI. The CDR3 spans 15 residues. CDR3 sequence (DNA): TGTGCCAGCTCACCAGTGGGGGGTCCGAACACTGAAGCTTTCTTT. Translation gives CASSPVGGPNTEAFF.

The chain is built from TRBV30 and TRBJ2-2; 10 bases align to TRBD1. Germline CDR1 and CDR2: GTSNPN and SVGIG (reference sequence). The CDR3 covers 16 residues. Trimming removed 0 bases from V and 3 bases from J; junction bases left unmatched: 4. CDR3 nucleotide sequence: TGTGCCTGGAGTGTGGACAGGGGGTTTTACACCGGGGAGCTGTTTTTT. Its translation is CAWSVDRGFYTGELFF. Complete variable domain (other parts from reference TRBV30 and TRBJ2-2): SQTIHQWPATLVQPVGSPLSLECTVEGTSNPNLYWYRQAAGRGLQLLFYSVGIGQISSEVPQNLSASRPQDRQFILSSKKLLLSDSGFYLCAWSVDRGFYTGELFFGEGSRLTVL.

The chain combines TRBV7-6 with TRBJ2-6, with TRBD1 identical over 7 bases. The V segment lost 2 bases and the J segment 3 bases; nucleotides outside the gene matches: 10. The CDR3 totals 18 residues. From germline, CDR1 is SGHVS and CDR2 FNYEAQ. The CDR3 DNA sequence: TGTGCCAGCAGCTTACGGCCTAGGGGGCCGAGTGGGGCCAACGTCCTGACTTTC. Its protein product is CASSLRPRGPSGANVLTF.

The chain links TRBV7-3 to TRBJ2-1; TRBD2 matches at 11 bases. The length of the CDR3 is 17 residues. Germline lookup yields CDR1 SGHTA and CDR2 FQGTGA. Trimming removed 5 bases from V and 7 bases from J; junction bases left unmatched: 13. CDR3 DNA: TGTGCCAGCAGCCCCCAAGGGCTAGCGGGAGGTCTAAATGAGCAGTTCTTC. It codes for CASSPQGLAGGLNEQFF.

This chain uses TRBV18 with TRBJ1-5; tentative D call: TRBD1 (6 bases). V was cut by 0 bases and J by 1 base, with 10 bases left in between. The CDR3 covers 16 residues. Germline V gene data show CDR1 as KGHSH and CDR2 as LQKENI. CDR3 coding DNA: TGTGCCAGCTCACCACCGCCAGGGGTGAGCAATCAGCCCCAGCATTTT. Protein product: CASSPPPGVSNQPQHF.

The gene calls are TRBV9 and TRBJ2-2; D is possibly TRBD2 (5 bases). The CDR3 is made up of 13 amino acids. CDR1 SGDLS and CDR2 YYNGEE come from the germline V gene. V lost 2 bases to trimming and J lost 7 bases, with 9 bases between them. The CDR3 bases are TGTGCCAGCAGCGTGGATAGCGTCGGGGAGCTGTTTTTT. This sequence encodes CASSVDSVGELFF.

The CDR3 DNA sequence: TGTGCCAGCAGCCGCAACAGTGCCGGGGAGCTGTTTTTT. Translating it yields CASSRNSAGELFF. The chain is built from TRBV14 and TRBJ2-2; D is ambiguous. Trimming took off 4 bases at V and 6 bases at J, with 9 bases between the two ends. Germline CDR1 reads SGHDN; CDR2 reads FVKESK. The CDR3 loop spans 13 amino acids. The full variable domain, its missing parts supplied by reference TRBV14 and TRBJ2-2, is EAGVTQFPSHSVIEKGQTVTLRCDPISGHDNLYWYRRVMGKEIKFLLHFVKESKQDESGMPNNRFLAERTGGTYSTLKVQPAELEDSGVYFCASSRNSAGELFFGEGSRLTVL.

The chain employs TRBV20-1 and TRBJ1-5; no firm D call. Germline CDR1 and CDR2: DFQATT and SNEGSKA (reference sequence). Trimming removed 3 bases at V and 0 bases at J, with 12 bases between. This CDR3 has 15 residues. The CDR3 here is CSASDTSNSNQPQHF. The CDR3 DNA sequence: TGCAGTGCTAGTGATACCAGTAATAGCAATCAGCCCCAGCATTTT.

The V gene is TRBV21-1, the J gene TRBJ2-1; the listed D gene, TRBD2, was not tested against the DNA. TRBV21-1 is a recognized pseudogene. This CDR3 is built from 15 residues. The CDR3 DNA follows: TGTGCCAGCAGCACCCCGGATCCACCGAGGGATGAGCAGTTCTTC. Amino acids: CASSTPDPPRDEQFF.

The J gene is TRBJ2-7, the V gene TRBV6-4, with 10 bases that match TRBD2. V trimming: 4 bases; J trimming: 6 bases; junction bases outside the gene matches: 9. CDR3 size: 15 residues. CDR1 and CDR2 (germline): MRHNA, SNTAGT. Here the CDR3 DNA reads TGTGCCAGCAGTGCAGCGGGGGGGCCGGTAACCGAGCAGTACTTC. Its translation is CASSAAGGPVTEQYF.

The chain recombines TRBV6-5 with TRBJ1-5, with TRBD1 matching over 8 bases. Germline CDR1 and CDR2: MNHEY and SVGAGI. The CDR3 contains 15 residues. V dropped 6 bases and J dropped 1; count of bases not matched to a gene: 5. CDR3 DNA sequence: TGTGCCAGCAGCTCCGACAGGGGAAGCAATCAGCCCCAGCATTTT. Translated, it gives CASSSDRGSNQPQHF.

The genes are TRBV30 and TRBJ2-3, with 7 bases matching TRBD1. CDR1 is GTSNPN, CDR2 SVGIG, per germline (reference sequence). This CDR3 has 15 residues. Trimming removed 1 base from V and 1 base from J; junction bases left unmatched: 5. CDR3 residues: CAWSGQGRGTDTQYF. The CDR3 DNA sequence: TGTGCCTGGAGTGGACAGGGTCGGGGCACAGATACGCAGTATTTT. Based on the CDR3 plus reference TRBV30 and TRBJ2-3, the full variable domain is SQTIHQWPATLVQPVGSPLSLECTVEGTSNPNLYWYRQAAGRGLQLLFYSVGIGQISSEVPQNLSASRPQDRQFILSSKKLLLSDSGFYLCAWSGQGRGTDTQYFGPGTRLTVL.

The chain employs TRBV27 and TRBJ1-2; TRBD1 might be the D (6 bases). V was pared by 5 bases and J by 0 bases, with 10 bases between. This CDR3 comprises 14 residues. CDR1 and CDR2 (germline): MNHEY, SMNVEV (reference sequence). CDR3 residues: CASSRDIANYGYTF. CDR3 nucleotides: TGTGCCAGCAGTCGGGACATCGCTAACTATGGCTACACCTTC.